This TCR beta chain was documented in a study of cytomegalovirus exposure and HLA in healthy donors. PCR employed 60 Vbeta and 13 Jbeta primers. Sequencing used immunoSEQ multiplex PCR; TCRdb keeps in-frame clones, though not all of them. The sample has 150,000 to 200,000 clones; roughly 79% are singletons. In its sample, this clone was seen a few times. Its antigen is not identified. V was cut by 3 bases and J by 6 bases, with 19 bases left in between. CDR1 is SGDLS and CDR2 is YYNGEE in the germline V gene. There are 15 residues in the CDR3. The study's findings and limits: 150 to 200 TCR beta chains were listed as cytomegalovirus-associated.

The origin of this receptor is a woman aged 45 to 65 in good health and CMV-seropositive. Sequencing was performed on PBMCs. The rearrangement uses TRBV9 and TRBJ2-7; perhaps TRBD1 as D (5 bases). CDR3 nucleotide sequence: TGTGCCAGCAGCGCCGACAGCACCAACTTGGGCGAGCAGTACTTC. Translated, it gives CASSADSTNLGEQYF.